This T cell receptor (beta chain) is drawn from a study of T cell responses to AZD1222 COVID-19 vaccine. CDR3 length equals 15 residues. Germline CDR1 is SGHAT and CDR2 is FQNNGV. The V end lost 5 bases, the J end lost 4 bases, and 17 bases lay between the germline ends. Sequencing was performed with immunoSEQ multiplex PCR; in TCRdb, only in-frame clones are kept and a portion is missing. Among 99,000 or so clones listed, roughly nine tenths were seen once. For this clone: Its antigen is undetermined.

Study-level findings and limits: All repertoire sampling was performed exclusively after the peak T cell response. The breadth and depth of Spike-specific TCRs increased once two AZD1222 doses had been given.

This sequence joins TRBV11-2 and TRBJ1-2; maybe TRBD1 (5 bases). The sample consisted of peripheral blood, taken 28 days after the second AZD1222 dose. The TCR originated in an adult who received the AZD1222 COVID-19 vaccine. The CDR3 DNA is TGTGCCAGCAGCCCCGCGGGGGTGAAGGGCTATGGCTACACCTTC. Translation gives CASSPAGVKGYGYTF.